The clone carrying this TCR beta chain appeared a few times. Its antigen is unknown. This record comes from a study of T cells in Graves' hyperthyroidism and ophthalmopathy. Germline loops: CDR1 SGHDT, CDR2 YYEEEE. V was trimmed by 1 base and J by 1 base, leaving 6 bases between them. The CDR3 is made up of 14 amino acids. Patients between 18 and 65 years old had hyperthyroidism, newly diagnosed and lasting under 2 months. Exclusion of patients followed from uncontrolled infection, other autoimmune disease, pregnancy or lactation. Diagnoses rested on clinical symptoms, serum thyroxine and TRAb, thyroid ultrasound and orbital computed tomography. Study observations and caveats: Blood also held most thyroid clonotypes expanded beyond 0.001.

What was amplified from RNA transcripts were TCR beta CDR3 regions. The HTBI primer set drove a first-round RT-PCR of the TCR CDR3. TCRdb independently ran MiXCR on the multiplex PCR reads; one entry per CDR3 protein. Of hundreds of thousands of distinct CDR3 sequences listed, approximately 44% were seen once; the top ten hold 8% to 8.5%. The chain uses TRBV5-6 and TRBJ1-3, with D uncertain. The TCR comes from a woman aged 18-30 years with Graves' hyperthyroidism. Input material: peripheral blood or thyroid tissue (not recorded which). In DNA, the CDR3 is TGTGCCAGCAGCTTGATTCGATCTGGAAACACCATATATTTT. Translating gives CASSLIRSGNTIYF.